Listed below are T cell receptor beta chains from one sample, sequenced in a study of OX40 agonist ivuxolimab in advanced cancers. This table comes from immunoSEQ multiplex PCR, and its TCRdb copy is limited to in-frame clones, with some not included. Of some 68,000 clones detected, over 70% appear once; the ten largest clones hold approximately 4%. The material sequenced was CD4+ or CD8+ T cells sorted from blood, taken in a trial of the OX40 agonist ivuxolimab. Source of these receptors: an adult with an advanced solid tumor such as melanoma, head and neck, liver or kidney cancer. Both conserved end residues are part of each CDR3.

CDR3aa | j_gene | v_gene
CASSIGAGIRTDTQYF | TRBJ2-3 | TRBV7-2
CASSPQGGRTGELFF | TRBJ2-2 | TRBV5-1
CASSYTGGTYNEQFF | TRBJ2-1 | TRBV6-5
CASSEGGSYNEQFF | TRBJ2-1 | TRBV25-1
CASSKRQAGGSPLHF | TRBJ1-6 | TRBV19
CARRGVYNEQFF | TRBJ2-1 | TRBV23-1
CASSLLGGLGPDTQYF | TRBJ2-3 | TRBV7-2
CASSEVGNSGANVLTF | TRBJ2-6 | TRBV6-1
CASSLILNTEAFF | TRBJ1-1 | TRBV14
CASSAWVNTEAFF | TRBJ1-1 | TRBV5-4
CASSLAGGQNTGELFF | TRBJ2-2 | TRBV4-3
CASSDTDTQYF | TRBJ2-3 | TRBV6-8
CSVGQQGSEKLFF | TRBJ1-4 | TRBV29-1
CASSSTTATNEKLFF | TRBJ1-4 | TRBV5-1
CAWRTTGANEQFF | TRBJ2-1 | TRBV30
CASSLTGGRETQYF | TRBJ2-5 | TRBV7-9
CSAPLGYEQYF | TRBJ2-7 | TRBV20-1
CASSRGGGEQYF | TRBJ2-7 | TRBV10-2
CASSPRRGAISYEQYF | TRBJ2-7 | TRBV18
CASSRGLAGTSTDTQYF | TRBJ2-3 | TRBV4-3
CASRGFGNTIYF | TRBJ1-3 | TRBV28
CASSSDRGREKLFF | TRBJ1-4 | TRBV27
CASSFGLSPTDEQFF | TRBJ2-1 | TRBV7-2
CASSFGGRTNQPQHF | TRBJ1-5 | TRBV7-8
CAWSVKMGEKLFF | TRBJ1-4 | TRBV30